The clone carrying this T cell receptor (beta chain) was recorded many times. The sample comes from a study of T cells in Graves' hyperthyroidism and ophthalmopathy. RNA transcripts served as the template for amplifying TCR beta CDR3 regions. During a first-round RT-PCR of the TCR CDR3, the HTBI primer set was used. A single record per CDR3 protein comes from TCRdb applying MiXCR to the multiplex PCR reads. The data show about 350,000 distinct CDR3 sequences, about a sixth seen once. The CDR3 runs 16 residues. The V and J ends lost 1 base and 5 bases, in that order; junction bases with no gene match: 8. CDR1 is DFQATT and CDR2 is SNEGSKA in the germline V gene (reference sequence).

The receptor was derived from a woman between 40 and 50 years old with Graves' ophthalmopathy. Sequenced: blood. The chain is built from TRBV20-1 and TRBJ2-5, with 12 positions matching TRBD2. CDR3 in DNA: TGCAGTGCTAGAGGGCTAGCGGGAGGGGATAGGGAGACCCAGTACTTC. Translating it yields CSARGLAGGDRETQYF.